The sequence of this T cell receptor (beta chain) was determined in a study of a mutant IDH1 vaccine in newly diagnosed glioma. Across the study: Patients arrived already treated with radiotherapy, temozolomide, or both, most having had both.

This CDR3 spans 14 amino acids. Trimming cost V 2 bases and J 4 bases; bases outside gene matches: 5. Germline CDR1 reads SGHNT; CDR2 reads YYREEE (reference sequence). Some clones are missing from TCRdb's copy, which holds only in-frame ones; the method was immunoSEQ multiplex PCR. Among about 92,000 clones listed, 83% were seen once. As to time point: baseline, week 1 (first vaccination visit). The sample's treatment: pre-vaccination baseline after standard-of-care therapy. Comment on this clone: Antigen specificity is unknown.

Study-wide findings and caveats: Variations in leading peripheral T cell clonotypes appeared to have no connection with pseudoprogression.

The chain recombines TRBV5-4 with TRBJ2-7; TRBD1 aligns across 8 bases. The source is a woman aged 50 to 60 with glioma. The material was PBMCs, obtained from a glioma patient treated with radiotherapy, temozolomide or both. Here the CDR3 DNA reads TGTGCCAGCAGCTTTGCAGGGGGCAGGTACGAGCAGTACTTC. It translates to CASSFAGGRYEQYF.